This TCR beta chain stems from a study of metastatic and nonmetastatic thyroid tumors. All patients reached thyroid surgery having received no treatment beforehand. This clone was observed a handful of times. CDR3 length: 14 amino acids. The ends were cut back, 4 bases at V and 3 bases at J, with 13 bases in the middle. Germline V gene lookup returns CDR1 SNHLY and CDR2 FYNNEI. Via MiXCR, TCRdb re-called the PCR reads. The sample comprises about 30,000 clones, around 25% of which are singletons, and less than 9.5% rests with the top ten. The clonotype originates from a female donor with papillary thyroid cancer or a benign thyroid nodule (not recorded which). Some clones in this sample may be carry-over from other donors' samples. Sequencing was performed on blood. The V call is TRBV2, the J call TRBJ2-7, with D unclear. DNA of the CDR3: TGTGCCAGCAGTGCGGGCGGCTCGGGCTACGAGCAGTACTTC. Its protein is CASSAGGSGYEQYF.